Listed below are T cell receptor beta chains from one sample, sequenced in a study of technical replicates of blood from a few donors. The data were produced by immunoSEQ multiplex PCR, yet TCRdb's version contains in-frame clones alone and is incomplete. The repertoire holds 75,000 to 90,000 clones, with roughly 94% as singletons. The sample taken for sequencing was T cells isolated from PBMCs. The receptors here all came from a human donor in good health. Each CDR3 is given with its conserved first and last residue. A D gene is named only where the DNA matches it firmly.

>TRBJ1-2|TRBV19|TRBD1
CASSVDRVNGYTF
TGTGCCAGTAGTGTCGACAGGGTGAATGGCTACACCTTC
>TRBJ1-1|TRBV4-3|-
CASSPETAGGYTEAFF
TGCGCCAGCAGCCCGGAAACGGCTGGAGGCTACACTGAAGCTTTCTTT
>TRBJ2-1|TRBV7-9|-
CASSLAGRYNEQFF
TGTGCCAGCAGCTTAGCAGGCAGGTACAATGAGCAGTTCTTC
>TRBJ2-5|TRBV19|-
CASRDGGRETQYF
TGTGCCAGTAGGGACGGGGGACGGGAGACCCAGTACTTC
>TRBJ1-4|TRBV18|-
CASSPPNSPSEKLFF
TGTGCCAGCTCACCACCGAACAGCCCTTCTGAAAAACTGTTTTTT
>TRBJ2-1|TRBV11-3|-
CASSSLAATNNNEQFF
TGTGCCAGCAGCTCTTTAGCGGCAACCAACAACAATGAGCAGTTCTTC
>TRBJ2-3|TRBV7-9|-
CASSLLQGFTDTQYF
TGTGCCAGCAGCTTACTCCAGGGTTTCACAGATACGCAGTATTTT
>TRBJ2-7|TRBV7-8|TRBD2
CASSQGGEQYF
TGTGCCAGCAGCCAGGGAGGGGAGCAGTACTTC
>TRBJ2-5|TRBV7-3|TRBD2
CASSSGTSVSETQYF
TGTGCCAGCAGCTCCGGGACTAGCGTATCAGAGACCCAGTACTTC
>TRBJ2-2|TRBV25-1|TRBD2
CASPEAGGYTGELFF
TGTGCCAGTCCTGAAGCGGGAGGTTACACCGGGGAGCTGTTTTTT
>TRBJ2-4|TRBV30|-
CAWSLAVGAKNIQYF
TGTGCCTGGAGTTTAGCGGTTGGAGCCAAAAACATTCAGTACTTC
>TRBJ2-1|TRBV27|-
CASSFSMNEQFF
TGTGCCAGCAGTTTCTCTATGAATGAGCAGTTCTTC
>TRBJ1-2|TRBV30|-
CACLRTGWGYTF
TGTGCCTGCCTTCGTACAGGGTGGGGCTACACCTTC
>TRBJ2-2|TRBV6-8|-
CASSYSNGLSNTGELFF
TGTGCCAGCAGTTACTCGAACGGACTCTCGAACACCGGGGAGCTGTTTTTT
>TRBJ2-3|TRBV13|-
CASSSRSSVYTQYF
TGTGCCAGCAGCTCAAGATCCAGTGTGTATACGCAGTATTTT